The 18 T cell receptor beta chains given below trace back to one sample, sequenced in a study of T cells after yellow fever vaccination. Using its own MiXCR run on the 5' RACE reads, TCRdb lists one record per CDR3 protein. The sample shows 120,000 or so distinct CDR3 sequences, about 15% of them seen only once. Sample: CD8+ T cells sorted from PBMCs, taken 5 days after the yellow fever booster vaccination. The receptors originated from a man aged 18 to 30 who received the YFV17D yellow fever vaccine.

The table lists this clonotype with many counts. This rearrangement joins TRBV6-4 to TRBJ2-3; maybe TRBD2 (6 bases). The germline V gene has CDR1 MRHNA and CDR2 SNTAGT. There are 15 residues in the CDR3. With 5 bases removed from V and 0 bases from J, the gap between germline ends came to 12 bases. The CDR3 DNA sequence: TGTGCCAGCAGTCTGACGGCGGGGAGCACAGATACGCAGTATTTT. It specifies CASSLTAGSTDTQYF.

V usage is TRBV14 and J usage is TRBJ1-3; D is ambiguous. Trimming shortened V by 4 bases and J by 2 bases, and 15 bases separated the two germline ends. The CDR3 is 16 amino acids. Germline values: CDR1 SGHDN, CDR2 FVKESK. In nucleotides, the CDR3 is TGTGCCAGCAGCCGCCTCGGAGGAGTAGCTGGAAACACCATATATTTT. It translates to CASSRLGGVAGNTIYF.

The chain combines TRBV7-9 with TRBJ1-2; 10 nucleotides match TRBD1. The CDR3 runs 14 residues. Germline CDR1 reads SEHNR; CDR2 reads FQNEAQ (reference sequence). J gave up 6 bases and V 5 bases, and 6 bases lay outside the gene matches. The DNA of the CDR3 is TGTGCCAGCAGCCCGAAAGGGACAGGGGATGGCTACACCTTC. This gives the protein CASSPKGTGDGYTF.

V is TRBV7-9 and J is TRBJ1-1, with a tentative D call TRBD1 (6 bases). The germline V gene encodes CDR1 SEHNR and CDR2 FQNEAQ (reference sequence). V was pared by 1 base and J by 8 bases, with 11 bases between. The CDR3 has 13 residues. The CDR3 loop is CASSLVGQREAFF. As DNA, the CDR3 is TGTGCCAGCAGCTTAGTCGGACAGAGGGAAGCTTTCTTT.

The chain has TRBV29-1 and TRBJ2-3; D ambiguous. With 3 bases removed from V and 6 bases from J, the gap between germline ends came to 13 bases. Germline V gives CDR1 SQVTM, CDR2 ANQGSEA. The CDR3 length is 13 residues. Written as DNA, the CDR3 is TGCAGCGTTGATAGCTCCTTTCGCGATACGCAGTATTTT. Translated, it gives CSVDSSFRDTQYF.

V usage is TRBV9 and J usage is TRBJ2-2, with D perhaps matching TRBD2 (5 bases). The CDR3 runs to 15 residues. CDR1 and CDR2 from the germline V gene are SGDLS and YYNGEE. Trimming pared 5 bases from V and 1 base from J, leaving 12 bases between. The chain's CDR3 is CASSRETLNTGELFF. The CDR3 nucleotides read TGTGCCAGCAGTAGGGAGACATTGAACACCGGGGAGCTGTTTTTT.

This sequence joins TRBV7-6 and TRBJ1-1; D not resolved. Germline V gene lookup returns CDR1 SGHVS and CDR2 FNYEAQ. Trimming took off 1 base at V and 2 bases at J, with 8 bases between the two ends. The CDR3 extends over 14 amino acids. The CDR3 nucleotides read TGTGCCAGCAGCTTAGGGGTATTTAACACTGAAGCTTTCTTT. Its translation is CASSLGVFNTEAFF.

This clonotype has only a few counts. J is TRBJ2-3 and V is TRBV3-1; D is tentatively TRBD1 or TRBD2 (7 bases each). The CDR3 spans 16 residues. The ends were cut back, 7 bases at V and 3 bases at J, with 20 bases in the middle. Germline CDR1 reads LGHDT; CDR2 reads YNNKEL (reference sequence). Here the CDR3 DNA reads TGTGCCAGCAAAGGGGGCGGACTAGGAGGGACAGATACGCAGTATTTT. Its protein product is CASKGGGLGGTDTQYF.

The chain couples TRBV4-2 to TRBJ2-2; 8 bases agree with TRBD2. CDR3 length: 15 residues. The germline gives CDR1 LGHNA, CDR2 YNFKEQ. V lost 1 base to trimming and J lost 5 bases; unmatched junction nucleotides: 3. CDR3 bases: TGTGCCAGCAGCCAAGGTAGCGGGGAAACCGGGGAGCTGTTTTTT. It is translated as CASSQGSGETGELFF.

The CDR3: CASSRQGEAGELFF. CDR3 sequence (DNA): TGTGCCAGCAGTCGACAGGGAGAGGCCGGGGAGCTGTTTTTT. The chain links TRBV12-3 or TRBV12-4 to TRBJ2-2, with 7 positions matching TRBD1. After removal of 5 bases from V and 6 bases from J, the junction contained 6 bases not matched to a gene. CDR3 length equals 14 residues.

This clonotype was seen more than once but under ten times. CDR3 residues: CASSRNSGDTQYF. In DNA form, the CDR3 reads TGTGCCAGCAGCCGTAACAGTGGGGATACGCAGTATTTT. The chain employs TRBV12-3 or TRBV12-4 and TRBJ2-3, with no clear D. This CDR3 is 13 amino acids long. V was shortened by 6 bases and J by 6 bases, with 13 bases between the two germline ends.

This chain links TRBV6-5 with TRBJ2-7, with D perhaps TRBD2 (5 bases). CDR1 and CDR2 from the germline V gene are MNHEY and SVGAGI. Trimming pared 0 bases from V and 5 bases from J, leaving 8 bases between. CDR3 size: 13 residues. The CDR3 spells CASSYSGVDEQYF. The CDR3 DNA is TGTGCCAGCAGTTACTCCGGGGTGGACGAGCAGTACTTC.

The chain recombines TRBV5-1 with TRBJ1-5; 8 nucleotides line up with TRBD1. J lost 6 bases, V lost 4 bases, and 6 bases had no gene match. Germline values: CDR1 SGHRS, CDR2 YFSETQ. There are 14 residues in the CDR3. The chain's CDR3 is CASSPTGAGQPQHF. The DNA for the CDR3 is TGCGCCAGCAGCCCGACAGGGGCAGGTCAGCCCCAGCATTTT.

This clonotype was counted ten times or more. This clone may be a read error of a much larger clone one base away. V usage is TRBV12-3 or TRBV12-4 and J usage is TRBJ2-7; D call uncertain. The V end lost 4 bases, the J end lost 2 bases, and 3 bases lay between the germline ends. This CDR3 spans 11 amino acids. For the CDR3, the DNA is TGTGCCAGCAGTTCCACCTACGAGCAGTACTTC. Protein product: CASSSTYEQYF.

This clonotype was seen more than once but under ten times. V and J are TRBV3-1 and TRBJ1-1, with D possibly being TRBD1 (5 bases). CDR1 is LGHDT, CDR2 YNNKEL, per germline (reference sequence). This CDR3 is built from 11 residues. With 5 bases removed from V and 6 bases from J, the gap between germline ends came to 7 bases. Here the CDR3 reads CASSGGPEAFF. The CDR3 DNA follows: TGTGCCAGCAGCGGGGGTCCTGAAGCTTTCTTT.

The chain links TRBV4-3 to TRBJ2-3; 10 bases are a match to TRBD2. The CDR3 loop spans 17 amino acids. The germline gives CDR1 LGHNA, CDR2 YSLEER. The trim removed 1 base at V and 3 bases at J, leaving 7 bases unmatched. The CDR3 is CASSQAKRGGLTDTQYF. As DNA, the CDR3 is TGCGCCAGCAGCCAAGCCAAGCGGGGGGGCCTGACAGATACGCAGTATTTT.

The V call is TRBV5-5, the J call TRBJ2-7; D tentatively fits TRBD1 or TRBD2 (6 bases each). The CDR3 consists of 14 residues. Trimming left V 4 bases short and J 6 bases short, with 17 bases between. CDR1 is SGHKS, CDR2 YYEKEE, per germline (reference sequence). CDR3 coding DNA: TGTGCCAGCAGCACCCCTGGGGGGCTTCGCGAGCAGTACGTC. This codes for CASSTPGGLREQYV.

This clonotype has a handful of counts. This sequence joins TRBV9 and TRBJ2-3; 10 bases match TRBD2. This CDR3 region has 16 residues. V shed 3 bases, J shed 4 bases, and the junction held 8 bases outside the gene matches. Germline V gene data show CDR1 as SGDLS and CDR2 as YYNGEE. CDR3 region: CASSDDQRGGADTQYF. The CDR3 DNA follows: TGTGCCAGCAGCGACGACCAGCGGGGGGGAGCAGATACGCAGTATTTT. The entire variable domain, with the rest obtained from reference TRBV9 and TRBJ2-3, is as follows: DSGVTQTPKHLITATGQRVTLRCSPRSGDLSVYWYQQSLDQGLQFLIQYYNGEERAKGNILERFSAQQFPDLHSELNLSSLELGDSALYFCASSDDQRGGADTQYFGPGTRLTVL.